The next 25 T cell receptor beta chains were all read from a single sample in a study of cytomegalovirus exposure and HLA in healthy donors. Measured with immunoSEQ multiplex PCR; TCRdb has only the in-frame clones, and not every one. The repertoire holds 92,000 or so clones, with 95% to 97% as singletons. Sequenced sample: PBMCs. The receptors come from a man younger than 35 in good health and CMV-seronegative.

V and J are TRBV5-1 and TRBJ1-5, with unresolved D. There are 15 residues in the CDR3. Between the trimmed V and J ends, which lost 3 bases and 1 base, there was a span of 11 bases. Germline V lookup: CDR1 SGHRS, CDR2 YFSETQ. The DNA of the CDR3 is TGCGCCAGCAGCTCCACTGGAGAAAGCAATCAGCCCCAGCATTTT. This translates into CASSSTGESNQPQHF.

This sequence joins TRBV5-4 and TRBJ2-3, with a weak D call TRBD2 (5 bases). Germline CDR1 SGHNT, CDR2 YYREEE (reference sequence). V was cut by 4 bases and J by 4 bases, with 7 bases left in between. CDR3 length equals 12 residues. The CDR3 DNA follows: TGTGCCAGCAGCCTGGACTCAGATACGCAGTATTTT. It translates to CASSLDSDTQYF.

V gene TRBV28 combines with J gene TRBJ2-7; possible D gene TRBD2, 5 bases. CDR1 MDHEN and CDR2 SYDVKM come from the germline V gene. V lost 8 bases and J lost 4, with 9 bases in between. The CDR3 is 11 residues long. The CDR3 nucleotides read TGTGCCAGCGGAGGAGTTTACGAGCAGTACTTC. Translated: CASGGVYEQYF.

The V call is TRBV13, the J call TRBJ2-7; TRBD2 might be the D (6 bases). The CDR3 is made up of 15 amino acids. V dropped 5 bases and J dropped 2 bases, with 16 bases sitting between them. Germline V gene sequence: CDR1 PRHDT, CDR2 FYEKMQ (reference sequence). In DNA form, the CDR3 reads TGTGCCAGCAGCCATCACGAGGGAGGACCCTACGAGCAGTACTTC. Amino acids: CASSHHEGGPYEQYF.

The DNA for the CDR3 is TGTGCCAGCAACCCTTCCGGGGTCCATGAGCAGTTCTTC. Its protein product is CASNPSGVHEQFF. The genes are TRBV2 and TRBJ2-1; D may be TRBD2 (5 bases). Germline V gene lookup returns CDR1 SNHLY and CDR2 FYNNEI. The CDR3 loop spans 13 amino acids. Trimming shortened V by 7 bases and J by 8 bases, and 15 bases separated the two germline ends.

CDR3 in amino acids: CASNPLAGGGIEQFF. In DNA, the CDR3 is TGTGCCAGCAACCCACTAGCGGGAGGGGGAATTGAGCAGTTCTTC. V usage is TRBV6-6 and J usage is TRBJ2-1; 13 nucleotides agree with TRBD2. The V gene end was trimmed by 7 bases and the J gene end by 9 bases; junction bases not matched to a gene: 9. The CDR3 contains 15 residues. Germline lookup yields CDR1 MNHNY and CDR2 SVGAGI (reference sequence).

The chain recombines TRBV7-8 with TRBJ2-6, with 8 bases lining up with TRBD1. The CDR3 is 18 residues long. Germline V gene data show CDR1 as SGHVS and CDR2 as FQNEAQ. V lost 7 bases to trimming and J lost 0 bases; unmatched junction nucleotides: 11. The CDR3 loop reads CASTPRRTGSSGANVLTF. The CDR3 coding sequence is TGTGCCAGCACACCTAGGCGGACAGGGAGCTCTGGGGCCAACGTCCTGACTTTC.

The CDR3 sequence: CASRWERNLEGTQYF. For the CDR3, the DNA is TGTGCCAGCCGTTGGGAGAGGAACTTGGAGGGTACGCAGTATTTT. This chain uses TRBV6-1 with TRBJ2-3; maybe TRBD2 (6 bases). V lost 8 bases to trimming and J lost 8 bases, with 23 bases between them. CDR1 is MNHNS and CDR2 is SASEGT in the germline V gene. The CDR3 spans 15 residues.

The chain uses TRBV7-9 and TRBJ1-2; D uncertain. The CDR3 spans 14 residues. In germline, CDR1 is SEHNR, CDR2 FQNEAQ (reference sequence). V was pared by 1 base and J by 7 bases, with 13 bases between. In DNA, the CDR3 is TGTGCCAGCAGCTTAGAAGGAGGAAAAAGTGGCTACACCTTC. Translating gives CASSLEGGKSGYTF.

CDR3 loop: CASSHAETPGLIITTDYGYTF. The CDR3 nucleotides are TGTGCCAGCAGCCACGCTGAAACACCGGGACTTATAATAACAACCGACTATGGCTACACCTTC. The rearrangement links TRBV14 to TRBJ1-2; D is possibly TRBD1 (5 bases). The CDR3 covers 21 residues. V was shortened by 3 bases and J by 3 bases, with 32 bases between the two germline ends. Germline CDR1 is SGHDN and CDR2 is FVKESK.

This chain joins TRBV28 and TRBJ2-7; D possibly corresponds to TRBD1 (5 bases). Trimming took 2 bases from V and 1 from J, leaving 12 bases between them. Germline V gene lookup returns CDR1 MDHEN and CDR2 SYDVKM. The CDR3 consists of 15 residues. This chain's CDR3 is CASSLLQGRSYEQYV. In nucleotides, the CDR3 is TGTGCCAGCAGTTTACTCCAGGGTCGGTCCTACGAGCAGTACGTC.

V is TRBV9 and J is TRBJ2-2, with D unresolved. V gave up 0 bases and J gave up 6 bases, with 9 bases separating them. Germline lookup yields CDR1 SGDLS and CDR2 YYNGEE. CDR3 length: 14 residues. DNA of the CDR3: TGTGCCAGCAGCGTAGGGCTAAGCGCCGGGGAGCTGTTTTTT. It is translated as CASSVGLSAGELFF.

V gene TRBV5-6 combines with J gene TRBJ2-7; 7 bases are shared with TRBD2. J gave up 4 bases and V 5 bases, and 9 bases lay outside the gene matches. Germline assignment: CDR1 SGHDT and CDR2 YYEEEE. The CDR3 has 14 amino acids. CDR3: CASRPAGLVYEQYF. The CDR3 region has the DNA TGTGCCAGCAGACCAGCCGGACTAGTATACGAGCAGTACTTC.

V and J are TRBV9 and TRBJ1-1; 9 bases are shared with TRBD1. Unmatched junction bases numbered 9, after V lost 3 bases and J lost 6 bases. This CDR3 is built from 15 residues. The germline gives CDR1 SGDLS, CDR2 YYNGEE. The CDR3 region is CASSGGDRVGPEAFF. The CDR3 coding sequence is TGTGCCAGCAGCGGAGGGGACAGGGTTGGGCCTGAAGCTTTCTTT.

The chain employs TRBV2 and TRBJ2-7; 10 positions match TRBD1. Germline V gene data show CDR1 as SNHLY and CDR2 as FYNNEI. This CDR3 is 14 amino acids long. Trimming cost V 5 bases and J 2 bases; bases outside gene matches: 3. The CDR3 nucleotides are TGTGCCAGCAGTAGACAGGGGGCAGCCTACGAGCAGTACGTC. The encoded protein is CASSRQGAAYEQYV.

The chain couples TRBV2 to TRBJ2-7; either TRBD1 or TRBD2 may fit D (5 bases each). The germline CDR1 and CDR2 sequences are SNHLY and FYNNEI. This CDR3 has 13 amino acids. V lost 4 bases and J 2 bases, leaving 9 bases between the germline ends. The CDR3 DNA is TGTGCCAGCAGTGGTTTGGGGGCCTACGAGCAGTACGTC. It codes for CASSGLGAYEQYV.

This chain joins TRBV7-2 and TRBJ2-7, with a possible D match to TRBD2 (5 bases). V lost 5 bases and J 3 bases, leaving 11 bases between the germline ends. CDR3 length: 13 residues. In germline, CDR1 is SGHTA, CDR2 FQGNSA. For the CDR3, the DNA is TGTGCCAGCAGCCCCGGACGGGACTACGAGCAGTACGTC. This codes for CASSPGRDYEQYV.

The J gene is TRBJ2-1, the V gene TRBV9, with 8 bases aligning to TRBD2. The germline gives CDR1 SGDLS, CDR2 YYNGEE. J was trimmed by 4 bases and V by 4 bases; bases with no gene match: 7. The CDR3 runs to 15 residues. CDR3 sequence: CASSTSGSSYNEQFF. Here the CDR3 DNA reads TGTGCCAGCAGCACCAGCGGGAGTTCATACAATGAGCAGTTCTTC.

V usage is TRBV7-2 and J usage is TRBJ2-7, with a tentative D call TRBD2 (6 bases). Per the germline V gene, CDR1 is SGHTA and CDR2 is FQGNSA. The CDR3 consists of 15 residues. V lost 0 bases and J 3 bases, leaving 12 bases between the germline ends. Here the CDR3 DNA reads TGTGCCAGCAGCTTAGCGGGGGGAGCCAACTACGAGCAGTACGTC. Its translation is CASSLAGGANYEQYV.

The V and J genes are TRBV4-1 and TRBJ1-2, with D hard to call. This CDR3 spans 14 amino acids. The germline CDR1 and CDR2 sequences are MGHRA and YSYEKL. Trimming shortened V by 0 bases and J by 8 bases, and 13 bases separated the two germline ends. DNA of the CDR3: TGCGCCAGCAGCCAAGATCCTGAGAGGGTGGGCTACACCTTC. It yields the protein CASSQDPERVGYTF.

The CDR3, as DNA: TGTGCCATCAGTGAGGGGGGACAGGGGGCTCAGCCCCAGCATTTT. Protein product: CAISEGGQGAQPQHF. The chain recombines TRBV10-3 with TRBJ1-5; 12 nucleotides match TRBD1. The CDR3 sequence is 15 residues long. The J segment lost 6 bases and the V segment lost 2 bases, leaving 2 bases of the junction unmatched. From germline, CDR1 is ENHRY and CDR2 SYGVKD.

V gene TRBV7-8 combines with J gene TRBJ2-3; 8 bases are a match to TRBD2. Germline CDR1 reads SGHVS; CDR2 reads FQNEAQ. Germline trimming cut 1 base from V and 0 bases from J; bases unmatched to any gene: 6. The CDR3 length is 17 residues. In DNA, the CDR3 is TGTGCCAGCAGCTTAGGGGTGACTAGCGAGAGCACAGATACGCAGTATTTT. This codes for CASSLGVTSESTDTQYF.

The rearrangement joins TRBV28 to TRBJ1-2; D uncertain. The CDR3 is 13 residues long. V was cut by 3 bases and J by 7 bases, with 12 bases left in between. Germline CDR1 is MDHEN and CDR2 is SYDVKM. CDR3 region: CASSLEQMGGYTF. The DNA for the CDR3 is TGTGCCAGCAGTTTGGAACAGATGGGTGGCTACACCTTC.

The chain employs TRBV7-9 and TRBJ2-7, with 12 positions matching TRBD2. Trimming cost V 6 bases and J 7 bases; bases outside gene matches: 10. From germline, CDR1 is SEHNR and CDR2 FQNEAQ (reference sequence). The CDR3 covers 15 residues. The CDR3 bases are TGTGCCAGCAGGAGGACTAGCGGGACGCTACATGAGCAGTACTTC. It translates to CASRRTSGTLHEQYF.

This clone is a singleton in its sample. The CDR3 sequence is CASSLDTLSYNEQFF. The DNA of the CDR3 is TGTGCCAGCAGCCTGGACACCCTCTCCTACAATGAGCAGTTCTTC. The chain is built from TRBV5-4 and TRBJ2-1; D is possibly TRBD1 (5 bases). The CDR3 extends over 15 amino acids. Trimming removed 4 bases from V and 0 bases from J, with 11 bases in between. The germline V gene encodes CDR1 SGHNT and CDR2 YYREEE (reference sequence).